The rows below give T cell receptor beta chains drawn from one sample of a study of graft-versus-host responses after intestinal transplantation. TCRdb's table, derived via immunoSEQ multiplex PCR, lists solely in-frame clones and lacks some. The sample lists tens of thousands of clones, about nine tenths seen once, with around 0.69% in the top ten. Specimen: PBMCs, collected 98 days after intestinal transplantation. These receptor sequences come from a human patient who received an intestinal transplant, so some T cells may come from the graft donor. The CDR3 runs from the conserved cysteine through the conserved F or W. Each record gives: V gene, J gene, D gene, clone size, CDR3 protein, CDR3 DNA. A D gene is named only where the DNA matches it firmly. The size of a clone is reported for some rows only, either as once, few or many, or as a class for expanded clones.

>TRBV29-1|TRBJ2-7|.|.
CSVEESTKGSGTYEQYF
TGCAGCGTTGAAGAATCAACGAAGGGGAGCGGAACCTACGAGCAGTACTTC
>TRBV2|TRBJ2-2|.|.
CASRNEGFTGELFF
TGTGCCAGCAGGAACGAGGGGTTCACCGGGGAGCTGTTTTTT
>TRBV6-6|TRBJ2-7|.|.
CASSYSKYEQYF
TGTGCCAGCAGTTACTCAAAATACGAGCAGTACTTC
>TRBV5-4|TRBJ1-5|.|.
CAAEPLQGLNPNQPQHF
TGTGCCGCCGAACCCCTCCAGGGCCTTAATCCTAATCAGCCCCAGCATTTT
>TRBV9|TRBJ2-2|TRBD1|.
CASSVGQGLANTGELFF
TGTGCCAGCAGCGTAGGACAGGGCCTTGCGAACACCGGGGAGCTGTTTTTT
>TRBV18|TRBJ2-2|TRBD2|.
CASSPFLAGETGELFF
TGTGCCAGCTCACCATTCCTAGCGGGAGAGACCGGGGAGCTGTTTTTT
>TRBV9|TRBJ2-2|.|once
CASSKGRGPGELFF
TGTGCCAGCTCTAAGGGGCGGGGCCCCGGGGAGCTGTTTTTT
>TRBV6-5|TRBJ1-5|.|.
CASSYSTSPNQPQHF
TGTGCCAGCAGTTACTCGACGAGCCCTAATCAGCCCCAGCATTTT
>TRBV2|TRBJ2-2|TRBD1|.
CASTARQGANTGELFF
TGTGCCAGCACAGCCAGACAGGGGGCAAACACCGGGGAGCTGTTTTTT
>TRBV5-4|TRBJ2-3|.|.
CASSRGDTQYF
TGTGCCAGCAGTCGGGGAGATACGCAGTATTTT
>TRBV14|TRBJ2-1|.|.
CASSQEGLGGQDDEQFF
TGTGCCAGCAGCCAAGAAGGTTTGGGGGGGCAAGACGATGAGCAGTTCTTC
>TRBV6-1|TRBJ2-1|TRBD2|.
CASTLAGGPLNEQFF
TGTGCCAGCACCCTAGCGGGGGGGCCCCTCAATGAGCAGTTCTTC
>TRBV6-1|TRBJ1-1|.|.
CASTGDTEAFF
TGTGCCAGCACCGGCGACACTGAAGCTTTCTTT
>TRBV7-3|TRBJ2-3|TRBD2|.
CASSFRAGDSTDTQYF
TGTGCCAGCAGCTTTCGAGCGGGGGATAGCACAGATACGCAGTATTTT
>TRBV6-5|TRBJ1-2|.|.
CASRKGHYGYTF
TGTGCCAGCAGAAAAGGACACTATGGCTACACCTTC
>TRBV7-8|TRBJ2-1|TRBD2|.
CASSPSPAGGLNEQFF
TGTGCCAGCAGCCCATCCCCAGCGGGAGGGCTCAATGAGCAGTTCTTC
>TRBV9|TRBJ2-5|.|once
CASSVGSSGETQYF
TGTGCCAGCAGCGTAGGTAGTAGCGGAGAGACCCAGTACTTC
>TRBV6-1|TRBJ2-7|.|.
CASVGGRGPLEQYF
TGTGCCAGCGTAGGGGGGCGGGGCCCCCTGGAGCAGTACTTC
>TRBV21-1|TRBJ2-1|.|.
CASRLGASSYYNEQFF
TGTGCCAGCAGGCTAGGGGCCTCTTCCTACTACAATGAGCAGTTCTTC
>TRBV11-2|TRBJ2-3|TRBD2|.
CASSHSGGQADTQYF
TGTGCCAGCAGCCATAGCGGGGGGCAGGCAGATACGCAGTATTTT
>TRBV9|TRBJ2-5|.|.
CASSQAEGGGPQETQYF
TGTGCCAGCAGCCAGGCGGAGGGCGGGGGCCCCCAAGAGACCCAGTACTTC
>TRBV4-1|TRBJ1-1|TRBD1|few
CASSQGQGNTEAFF
TGCGCCAGCAGCCAAGGACAGGGGAACACTGAAGCTTTCTTT
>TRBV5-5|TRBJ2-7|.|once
CASSLARRDSEYYEQYF
TGTGCCAGCAGCTTGGCCCGCAGGGACTCCGAGTACTACGAGCAGTACTTC
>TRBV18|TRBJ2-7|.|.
CASSPPGTSSYEQYF
TGTGCCAGCTCACCACCCGGGACAAGTTCCTACGAGCAGTACTTC
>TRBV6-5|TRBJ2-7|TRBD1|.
CASSRDRGYEQYF
TGTGCCAGCAGCCGGGACAGGGGGTACGAGCAGTACTTC
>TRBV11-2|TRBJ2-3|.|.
CASSIIDTQYF
TGTGCCAGCAGCATTATAGATACGCAGTATTTT
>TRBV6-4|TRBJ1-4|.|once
CASSFVTATNEKLFF
TGTGCCAGCAGTTTTGTGACAGCAACTAATGAAAAACTGTTTTTT
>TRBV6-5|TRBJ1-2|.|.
CASSYLGRIDYTF
TGTGCCAGCAGTTACCTGGGCAGGATAGACTACACCTTC
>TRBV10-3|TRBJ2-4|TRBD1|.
CATQTGQGVNIQYF
TGTGCCACCCAAACCGGACAGGGTGTAAACATTCAGTACTTC
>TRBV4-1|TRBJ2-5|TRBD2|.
CASSQLGALAKFQETQYF
TGCGCCAGCAGCCAACTGGGAGCACTAGCGAAATTCCAAGAGACCCAGTACTTC
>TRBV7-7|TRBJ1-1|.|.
CASSLTVNTEAFF
TGTGCTAGCAGCTTAACTGTGAACACTGAAGCTTTCTTT
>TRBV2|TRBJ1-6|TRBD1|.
CASSEVGTGNSPLHF
TGTGCCAGCAGTGAAGTCGGGACAGGGAATTCACCCCTCCACTTT
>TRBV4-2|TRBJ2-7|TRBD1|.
CASSWDSAYEQYF
TGTGCCAGCAGCTGGGACAGTGCCTACGAGCAGTACTTC
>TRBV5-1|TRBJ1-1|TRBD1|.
CASSLGTGVNTEAFF
TGCGCCAGCAGCTTGGGGACAGGGGTGAACACTGAAGCTTTCTTT
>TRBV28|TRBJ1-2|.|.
CASSPPLYNYGYTF
TGTGCCAGCAGCCCCCCGCTTTATAACTATGGCTACACCTTC
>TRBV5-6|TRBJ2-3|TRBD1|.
CASSGPGTGAQWGTDTQYF
TGTGCCAGCAGCGGACCCGGGACAGGGGCTCAATGGGGCACAGATACGCAGTATTTT
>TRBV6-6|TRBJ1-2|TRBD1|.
CASRQGGGGYTF
TGTGCCAGCAGGCAGGGGGGAGGTGGCTACACCTTC